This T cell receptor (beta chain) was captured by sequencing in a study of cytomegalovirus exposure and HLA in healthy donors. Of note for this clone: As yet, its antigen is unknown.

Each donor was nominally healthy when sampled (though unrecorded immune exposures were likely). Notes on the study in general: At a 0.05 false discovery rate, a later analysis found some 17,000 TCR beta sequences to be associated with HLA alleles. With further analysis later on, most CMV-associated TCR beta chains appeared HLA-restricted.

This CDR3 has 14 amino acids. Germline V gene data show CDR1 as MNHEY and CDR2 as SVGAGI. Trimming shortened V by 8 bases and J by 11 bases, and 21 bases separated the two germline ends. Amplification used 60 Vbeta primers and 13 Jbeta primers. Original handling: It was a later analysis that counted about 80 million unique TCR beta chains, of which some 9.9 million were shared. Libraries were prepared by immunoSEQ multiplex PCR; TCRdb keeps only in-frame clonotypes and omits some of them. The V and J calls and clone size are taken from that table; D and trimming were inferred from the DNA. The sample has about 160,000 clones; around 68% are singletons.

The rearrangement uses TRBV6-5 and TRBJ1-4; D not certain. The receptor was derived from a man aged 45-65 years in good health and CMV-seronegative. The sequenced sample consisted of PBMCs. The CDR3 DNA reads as TGTGCCAGCTCGCCCGCAGGCCTACCGACCAAACTGTTTTTT. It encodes CASSPAGLPTKLFF.